The entry below gives a single T cell receptor beta chain sequence along with its context. This record belongs to a study of radiotherapy plus CTLA-4 blockade in lung cancer. V shed 3 bases and J shed 0 bases, with 8 bases lying between them. Germline V lookup: CDR1 SNHLY, CDR2 FYNNEI. The CDR3 sequence is 15 residues long. TCRdb's table, derived via immunoSEQ multiplex PCR, lists solely in-frame clones and lacks some. The sample carries approximately 98,000 clones, roughly four fifths recorded once. The specimen was peripheral blood, collected from a patient treated with radiotherapy plus ipilimumab. The receptor comes from a human donor with non-small cell lung cancer who had a partial response to radiotherapy plus ipilimumab. The chain links TRBV2 to TRBJ1-4, with D uncertain. The CDR3 is CASSDLFATNEKLFF. The CDR3 DNA sequence: TGTGCCAGCAGTGACCTTTTTGCAACTAATGAAAAACTGTTTTTT.